The source of this TCR beta chain is a study of blood T cells in healthy people across ages (dated by TCRdb to the mid-2010s). Regarding the study in general: In model experiments, template switching captured roughly one uniquely barcoded TCR beta cDNA molecule for every two T cells. Using deep sequencing normalized with unique cDNA molecular identifiers, the study measured how TCR beta repertoire diversity changes with age. Four age groups were formed from the donors: young (average approximately 16 years), middle-aged (less than 40), aged (roughly 58) and long-lived (around 82). Donors of different ages were randomly distributed across sequencing lanes to avoid experimental bias. Two additional independent replicas of 1 million unique cDNA reads from the same blood draw were analyzed for two donors (one aged 18 to 30 and one aged 80 or older).

Library construction relied on 5' RACE. The run used an Illumina HiSeq 2500. A second roughly 6 to 12 cycle PCR used a sample-barcoded 5' primer and a J-beta primer mix. A unique molecular identifier was introduced onto each TCR beta cDNA molecule by a template-switch 5' adaptor carrying 12 random nucleotides. At least 2.5 million CDR3-containing paired-end reads were obtained from each sample. All of the RNA was converted into first-strand cDNA using the Mint cDNA synthesis kit, with a TRBC-specific oligonucleotide serving as the primer. Following uracil-DNA glycosylase treatment, a first 18-cycle PCR with universal primers M1SS and BC2_uni_R was performed on all cDNA. In the original analysis: For normalization, 1 million high-quality reads were randomly selected from each sample, with every read carrying a distinct molecular identifier. Instead of being binned into consensus sequences, reads with shared molecular identifiers were discarded. MiTCR, set to a Q25 quality threshold and the strictest error-elimination algorithm, was used for CDR3 identification, clonotype clustering and error correction. Lower-bound total TCR beta diversity was estimated with a nonparametric unseen species model using Euler transformation. The public reads were run again by TCRdb, first through fastp at Q25 and then through MiXCR, and only productive beta chains were kept. Rows merge per CDR3 protein into single entries with the most common DNA and genes. TCRdb's processing, not the authors' own work, is the source of the V and J calls. In all, the sample holds about 680,000 distinct CDR3 sequences, and approximately 49% of those were seen once. About 32% of the sample lies in the top ten.

CDR1 and CDR2 are drawn from the germline V gene (reference sequence): LGHDT, YNNKEL. The CDR3 spans 15 residues, from the cysteine through the phenylalanine. The entry retains the CDR3 DNA only, 45 bases that are in frame from base 1. V loses 4 bases at its end and J loses 6 bases; junction bases beyond the gene matches: 8. Systemically healthy Caucasian individuals from Russia, 39 in total and aged about 6 to 100 years, were included as donors. Each donor gave around 9 milliliters of peripheral blood, collected into EDTA-treated Vacutainer tubes. PBMCs were isolated by Ficoll-Paque density-gradient centrifugation, with at least 7 million obtained per sample. Trizol reagent was used to extract total RNA from the PBMCs, yielding at least 6 micrograms per sample. The percentages of naive CD45RAhigh/CD27high T cells were determined by flow cytometry on a PBMC aliquot from every donor. Beyond this particular receptor, the publication reports: Estimates of total diversity from one million sequenced T cells were regarded as lower bounds and underestimates. Since profiling was done on bulk unsorted PBMCs, naive and antigen-experienced compartments could not be conclusively compared. Compared with the aged group, more naive CD4+ T cells, fewer expanded clones and increased TCR diversity were shown by the long-lived group, suggesting age selection. As age increased, observed TCR beta diversity per million T cells dropped in a roughly linear way, and a significant reduction was already evident by age 40. Donor CMV infection status was unknown, potentially confounding age-related changes in expanded clonotypes. Observed TCR beta diversity correlated strongly with the percentage of naive T cells measured by flow cytometry.

This clonotype was detected only a few times. Its antigen is unknown. The sample holds no much larger clone one base away, and base qualities are not on file. The chain links TRBV3-1 with TRBJ2-2; TRBD1 lines up with 7 middle nucleotides. This clonotype was obtained from a woman aged 55-70 years in good health. Sequencing was carried out using blood. The CDR3 corresponds to CASSLTGAGSGELFF. Read as DNA, the sequence is TGTGCCAGCAGCCTTACAGGGGCTGGCTCCGGGGAGCTGTTTTTT.